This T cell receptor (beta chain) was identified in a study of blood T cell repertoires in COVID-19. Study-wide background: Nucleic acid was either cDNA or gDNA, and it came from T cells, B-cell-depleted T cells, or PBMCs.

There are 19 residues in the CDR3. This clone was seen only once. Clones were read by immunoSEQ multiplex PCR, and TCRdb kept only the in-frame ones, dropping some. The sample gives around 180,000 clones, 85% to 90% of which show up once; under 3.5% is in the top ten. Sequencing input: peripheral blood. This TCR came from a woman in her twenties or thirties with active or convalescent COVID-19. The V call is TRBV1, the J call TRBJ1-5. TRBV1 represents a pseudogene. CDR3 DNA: TGCACCAGCAGCCAAGAAAGTAGGTTCGGCAGCGATAGCAATCAGCCCCAGCATTTT. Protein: CTSSQESRFGSDSNQPQHF.